This TCR beta chain was sequenced in a study of control samples from healthy donors and cancer patients. The length of the CDR3 is 18 residues. TCRdb keeps only in-frame clones here, not all; method: immunoSEQ multiplex PCR. The listing records around 190,000 clones. The V gene is TRBV21-1, the J gene TRBJ2-1; TRBD2, as called in the table, went unchecked against the DNA. TRBV21-1 is recorded as a pseudogene. The sequencing sample was made of blood. This receptor was identified in a woman under 40 in good health. The CDR3 sequence: CASSKGLVTSGGRNEQFF. In DNA, the CDR3 is TGTGCCAGCAGCAAAGGCTTGGTGACTAGCGGGGGGCGTAATGAGCAGTTCTTC.